This passage covers 30 T cell receptor beta chains from one sample sequenced in a study. TCRdb reprocessed the RT-PCR reads via MiXCR and lists one record per CDR3 protein. The data show fewer than 800,000 distinct CDR3 sequences, over 12% seen once. Material for sequencing was memory CD4+ T cells from blood. The receptors were gathered from a female donor in good health, serving as a healthy control.

The chain uses TRBV7-9 and TRBJ2-5, with TRBD2 matching over 15 bases. The length of the CDR3 is 16 residues. CDR1 and CDR2 from the germline V gene are SEHNR and FQNEAQ (reference sequence). The trim removed 5 bases at V and 2 bases at J, leaving 3 bases unmatched. This chain's CDR3 is CASSPGTSGGQETQYF. In DNA, the CDR3 is TGTGCCAGCAGCCCCGGGACTAGCGGGGGGCAAGAGACCCAGTACTTC.

This clonotype was detected only a few times. V and J are TRBV15 and TRBJ2-2; D is unclear. Per the germline V gene, CDR1 is LNHNV and CDR2 is YYDKDF (reference sequence). The V end was cut by 0 bases, the J end by 2 bases, with 10 bases between. The CDR3 totals 16 residues. As DNA, the CDR3 is TGTGCCACCAGCAGAGATGGGCAGCTCAACACCGGGGAGCTGTTTTTT. Residues: CATSRDGQLNTGELFF.

This clonotype was found a few times. The chain combines TRBV7-2 with TRBJ2-3, with D possibly being TRBD2 (5 bases). Germline values: CDR1 SGHTA, CDR2 FQGNSA. V dropped 1 base and J dropped 6 bases, with 20 bases sitting between them. The CDR3 loop spans 17 amino acids. The CDR3 nucleotides read TGTGCCAGCAGCTTAGATCCGCGACAAAACCGCGGGGATACGCAGTATTTT. As protein: CASSLDPRQNRGDTQYF.

The sample holds a few counts of this clonotype. This sequence joins TRBV20-1 and TRBJ1-4, with 7 bases identical to TRBD1. CDR1 and CDR2 (germline): DFQATT, SNEGSKA (reference sequence). The CDR3 totals 15 residues. The J segment lost 2 bases and the V segment lost 0 bases, leaving 3 bases of the junction unmatched. The CDR3 bases are TGCAGTGCTAGAGATCCGGGACAGACTAATGAAAAACTGTTTTTT. Protein product: CSARDPGQTNEKLFF.

The chain uses TRBV7-8 and TRBJ1-5; D gene uncertain. The V and J ends lost 3 bases and 10 bases respectively, with 13 bases between them. The germline V gene has CDR1 SGHVS and CDR2 FQNEAQ. The CDR3 covers 13 residues. CDR3: CASSFGGGGPQHF. The DNA of the CDR3 is TGTGCCAGCAGCTTCGGAGGTGGTGGCCCCCAGCATTTT.

This clonotype was recorded at least ten times. The chain joins TRBV15 to TRBJ2-7, with D maybe TRBD1 (5 bases). V was pared by 1 base and J by 2 bases, with 6 bases between. CDR3 length equals 13 residues. Germline lookup yields CDR1 LNHNV and CDR2 YYDKDF (reference sequence). CDR3 loop: CATSRGTTYEQYF. The CDR3 DNA reads TGTGCCACCAGCAGAGGGACAACCTACGAGCAGTACTTC.

This clonotype was detected ten times or more. The J gene is TRBJ2-3, the V gene TRBV29-1; perhaps TRBD2 as D (6 bases). This CDR3 spans 15 amino acids. The V end lost 4 bases, the J end lost 4 bases, and 18 bases lay between the germline ends. The V gene's germline CDR1 is SQVTM and CDR2 ANQGSEA. CDR3 coding DNA: TGCAGCGTTGCGGGACTGGAGCTGGGAGCAGATACGCAGTATTTT. Its translation: CSVAGLELGADTQYF.

In its sample, this clonotype was seen a few times. The rearrangement joins TRBV5-1 to TRBJ1-5; 7 positions match TRBD1. CDR1 and CDR2 (germline): SGHRS, YFSETQ. The CDR3 runs to 13 residues. V shed 5 bases and J 5 bases; nucleotides not matched to a gene: 4. CDR3 loop: CASSITGDQPQHF. CDR3 DNA: TGCGCCAGCAGTATTACAGGGGATCAGCCCCAGCATTTT.

This chain joins TRBV5-5 and TRBJ2-1; the D gene is possibly TRBD2 (5 bases). The V end was cut by 4 bases, the J end by 2 bases, with 16 bases between. The CDR3 has 16 residues. Germline CDR1 reads SGHKS; CDR2 reads YYEKEE (reference sequence). The CDR3 bases are TGTGCCAGCAGCCTAGGAGGCCTCCGGACCTACAATGAGCAGTTCTTC. Protein: CASSLGGLRTYNEQFF.

This clonotype was counted between two and nine times. V gene TRBV29-1 combines with J gene TRBJ1-2, with D perhaps TRBD1 (6 bases). The CDR3 has 12 residues. V lost 7 bases and J lost 9, with 18 bases in between. In germline, CDR1 is SQVTM, CDR2 ANQGSEA. CDR3 DNA: TGCAGCGCCCCACGACAGGCCGGGAGCTACACCTTC. Protein product: CSAPRQAGSYTF.

This clonotype was observed a handful of times. The V and J genes are TRBV2 and TRBJ2-2; D perhaps matches TRBD1 (6 bases). With 9 bases removed from V and 3 bases from J, the gap between germline ends came to 17 bases. CDR1 SNHLY and CDR2 FYNNEI come from the germline V gene. CDR3 length: 15 amino acids. The CDR3 bases are TGTGCCAGTTGTAGTCAGGGGTCGTACACCGGGGAGCTGTTTTTT. Translating gives CASCSQGSYTGELFF. The whole variable domain, remainder taken from reference TRBV2 and TRBJ2-2, is EPEVTQTPSHQVTQMGQEVILRCVPISNHLYFYWYRQILGQKVEFLVSFYNNEISEKSEIFDDQFSVERPDGSNFTLKIRSTKLEDSAMYFCASCSQGSYTGELFFGEGSRLTVL.

Many counts were recorded for this clonotype. DNA for the CDR3: TGCAGTGCTAGAGCTCCAGGGGCAGGTTCACCCCTCCACTTT. This sequence encodes CSARAPGAGSPLHF. The chain recombines TRBV20-1 with TRBJ1-6; D may be TRBD1 (6 bases). Germline V CDR1 and CDR2: DFQATT, SNEGSKA (reference sequence). The V end lost 1 base, the J end lost 9 bases, and 13 bases lay between the germline ends. This CDR3 contains 14 residues.

This clonotype was seen at least ten times. This chain links TRBV12-3 or TRBV12-4 with TRBJ2-5, with D possibly TRBD2 on 6 matching bases. Trimming took 3 bases from V and 4 from J, leaving 9 bases between them. The CDR3 runs 13 residues. CDR3: CASSFLGGETQYF. CDR3 in DNA: TGTGCCAGCAGTTTTCTGGGGGGAGAGACCCAGTACTTC.

This clonotype was found a few times. The chain links TRBV3-1 to TRBJ2-1; D call uncertain. The CDR3 length is 16 residues. Trimming shortened V by 2 bases and J by 3 bases, and 14 bases separated the two germline ends. Germline assignment: CDR1 LGHDT and CDR2 YNNKEL (reference sequence). CDR3 sequence: CASSQSPSSNYNEQFF. CDR3 DNA: TGTGCCAGCAGCCAATCCCCGTCGAGCAACTACAATGAGCAGTTCTTC.

This clonotype came up a few times. The DNA for the CDR3 is TGCAGTGCGAGGACAGTGAACACTGAAGCTTTCTTT. Translation gives CSARTVNTEAFF. The chain employs TRBV20-1 and TRBJ1-1, with a tentative D call TRBD1 (6 bases). V was cut by 6 bases and J by 0 bases, with 8 bases left in between. The CDR3 sequence is 12 residues long. Germline CDR1 is DFQATT and CDR2 is SNEGSKA (reference sequence).

The sample holds a few counts of this clonotype. The chain recombines TRBV20-1 with TRBJ2-1, with TRBD1 as a possible D gene (6 bases). The germline gives CDR1 DFQATT, CDR2 SNEGSKA (reference sequence). CDR3 length: 14 residues. The ends were cut back, 3 bases at V and 9 bases at J, with 18 bases in the middle. The CDR3, as DNA: TGCAGTGCTAGGCACGGACAGATTGCCTCTGAGCAGTTCTTC. Translating gives CSARHGQIASEQFF.

The chain carries TRBV12-3 or TRBV12-4 and TRBJ2-3; D uncertain. The CDR3 has 16 amino acids. Deletions cut 2 bases from V and 2 bases from J, with 14 bases between. The CDR3 protein is CASSLKVWGSTDTQYF. CDR3 bases: TGTGCCAGCAGTTTAAAGGTATGGGGTTCCACAGATACGCAGTATTTT.

For this clonotype: Since a much larger clone is just one base distant, this may be a read error. The chain has TRBV7-2 and TRBJ1-5; 10 bases match TRBD1. CDR3 length equals 13 residues. CDR1 SGHTA and CDR2 FQGNSA come from the germline V gene. The junction had 1 base not matched to a gene; V was cut back by 5 bases and J by 6 bases. The CDR3 DNA follows: TGTGCCAGCAGCCGGGACAGGGGTCAGCCCCAGCATTTT. The encoded protein is CASSRDRGQPQHF.

This chain connects TRBV2 to TRBJ2-2; TRBD1 is a possible D gene (5 bases). Trimming took off 7 bases at V and 2 bases at J, with 17 bases between the two ends. The CDR3 spans 16 residues. CDR1 and CDR2 from the germline V gene are SNHLY and FYNNEI. CDR3 amino acids: CASIRIRGANTGELFF. The CDR3 DNA reads as TGTGCCAGCATAAGAATAAGGGGCGCAAACACCGGGGAGCTGTTTTTT.

On this clonotype itself: This clone may be a read error of a much larger clone one base away. This chain links TRBV12-3 or TRBV12-4 with TRBJ2-5, with unresolved D. V lost 8 bases to trimming and J lost 7 bases, with 14 bases between them. This CDR3 spans 12 amino acids. The CDR3 DNA is TGTGCCAGCCGAAGGCATTTAAGGACCCAGTACTTC. Protein sequence: CASRRHLRTQYF.

This clonotype has ten or more counts. Its ends do not fully match the called genes, so a read error is possible. This rearrangement joins TRBV5-1 to TRBJ1-1; TRBD1 matches at 7 bases. CDR3 length: 14 residues. CDR1 is SGHRS, CDR2 YFSETQ, per germline. CDR3 DNA sequence: TGTGCCAGCAGTTTAGACAGGGCGAACACTGAAGCTTTCTTT. It is translated as CASSLDRANTEAFF.

The rearrangement uses TRBV12-3 or TRBV12-4 and TRBJ2-1; 8 nucleotides align to TRBD2. J was trimmed by 3 bases and V by 6 bases; bases with no gene match: 7. The CDR3 spans 15 residues. The CDR3 region is CASRRTGTSYNEQFF. The CDR3, as DNA: TGTGCCAGCAGGCGAACCGGGACTAGCTACAATGAGCAGTTCTTC.

This clonotype came up many times. This rearrangement joins TRBV12-3 or TRBV12-4 to TRBJ1-1, with 8 bases lining up with TRBD1. The V gene end was trimmed by 6 bases and the J gene end by 5 bases; junction bases not matched to a gene: 8. The CDR3 length is 14 residues. The CDR3 protein is CASSIQGAMTEAFF. The CDR3 nucleotides are TGTGCCAGCAGCATTCAGGGGGCGATGACTGAAGCTTTCTTT.

This clonotype appeared many times. V is TRBV20-1 and J is TRBJ1-2; a possible D gene is TRBD1 (5 bases). The germline CDR1 and CDR2 sequences are DFQATT and SNEGSKA (reference sequence). The V and J ends lost 3 bases and 4 bases respectively, with 12 bases between them. The CDR3 consists of 13 residues. The CDR3 coding sequence is TGCAGTGCTAGGCAGGGAAATCTCTATGGCTACACCTTC. This translates into CSARQGNLYGYTF.

This clonotype was detected many times. The V and J genes are TRBV10-3 and TRBJ2-5; D call uncertain. The CDR3 spans 13 residues. V was pared by 8 bases and J by 2 bases, with 12 bases between. The germline CDR1 and CDR2 sequences are ENHRY and SYGVKD. The CDR3 spells CAISPGAQETQYF. CDR3 DNA: TGTGCCATCTCACCTGGAGCTCAAGAGACCCAGTACTTC.

This clonotype has only a few counts. The chain joins TRBV9 to TRBJ2-3; 9 nucleotides match TRBD2. The CDR3 has 16 residues. Germline V CDR1 and CDR2: SGDLS, YYNGEE. The J segment lost 2 bases and the V segment lost 0 bases, leaving 4 bases of the junction unmatched. CDR3 in DNA: TGTGCCAGCAGCGTAGTTAGCGGGAGTGACACAGATACGCAGTATTTT. It encodes CASSVVSGSDTDTQYF.

This clonotype was found many times. The chain uses TRBV7-2 and TRBJ1-2; 9 bases are shared with TRBD1. This CDR3 is 15 amino acids long. The ends lost 4 bases at V and 1 base at J; junction bases unmatched: 4. CDR1 and CDR2 from the germline V gene are SGHTA and FQGNSA. As DNA, the CDR3 is TGTGCCAGCAGCTCCGGGACAGGGTATAACTATGGCTACACCTTC. This sequence encodes CASSSGTGYNYGYTF.

In its sample, this clonotype was seen a few times. The rearrangement links TRBV20-1 to TRBJ2-7; no reliable D call. The CDR3 totals 12 residues. Germline V gene data show CDR1 as DFQATT and CDR2 as SNEGSKA (reference sequence). V was cut by 4 bases and J by 2 bases, with 9 bases left in between. The CDR3 DNA follows: TGCAGTGCTAAAGAAAGCGCCTACGAGCAGTACTTC. Translation: CSAKESAYEQYF.

There are a few counts of this clonotype. The genes are TRBV20-1 and TRBJ2-7, with TRBD2 matching over 11 bases. Per the germline V gene, CDR1 is DFQATT and CDR2 is SNEGSKA (reference sequence). After removal of 0 bases from V and 6 bases from J, the junction contained 7 bases not matched to a gene. The CDR3 runs 15 residues. Written as DNA, the CDR3 is TGCAGTGCTAGAGAACTAGCGGGAGTGTCTATCGAGCAGTACTTC. Amino acids: CSARELAGVSIEQYF.

The V gene is TRBV27, the J gene TRBJ2-1, with TRBD2 identical over 11 bases. This CDR3 is 15 amino acids long. Germline CDR1 reads MNHEY; CDR2 reads SMNVEV (reference sequence). The V gene end was trimmed by 4 bases and the J gene end by 14 bases; junction bases not matched to a gene: 13. CDR3 in amino acids: CASSSSPGLADTEFF. CDR3 DNA: TGTGCCAGCAGTTCTTCCCCGGGACTAGCGGATACTGAGTTCTTC.